This TCR beta chain was documented in a study of shared clonotypes between healthy human individuals. Generated by immunoSEQ multiplex PCR, the TCRdb table keeps only in-frame clones and is missing some. The sample holds about 610,000 clones, more than 95% seen once. The V and J ends lost 0 bases and 6 bases, in that order; junction bases with no gene match: 10. Germline-derived CDR1 and CDR2 are SGHTS and YDEGEE. The CDR3 covers 17 residues. The sample consisted of naive CD4+ T cells sorted from blood. Regarding subset: CD45RA+ positively selected. The sequence came from a woman aged 25-40 years in good health. The rearrangement uses TRBV5-8 and TRBJ2-7; TRBD1 matches at 12 bases. The CDR3 nucleotides are TGTGCCAGCAGCTTGGGGTGGGCCGGGACAGGGGGCCTCGAGCAGTACTTC. It encodes CASSLGWAGTGGLEQYF. The full variable domain, with the rest looked up from reference TRBV5-8 and TRBJ2-7, is EAGVTQSPTHLIKTRGQQATLRCSPISGHTSVYWYQQALGLGLQFLLWYDEGEERNRGNFPPRFSGRQFPNYSSELNVNALELEDSALYLCASSLGWAGTGGLEQYFGPGTRLTVT.